A single sample is the source of the 32 T cell receptor beta chains below, sequenced in a study of blood T cells in healthy people across ages. A second PCR of roughly 6 to 12 cycles used a sample-barcoded 5' primer and a J-beta primer mix. Each CDR3 protein is one row after TCRdb ran MiXCR on the 5' RACE reads. Here the sample spans 1 million or so distinct CDR3 sequences, under 30% being singletons. In addition, the sample was reused for a study of T cells of mothers and their children.

Input material: blood. These receptors were collected from a girl aged 2-10 years in good health.

The chain employs TRBV7-9 and TRBJ2-1; D may be TRBD1 (5 bases). Gene TRBJ2-7 matches the end of the DNA better, so the J call may be wrong. Germline-derived CDR1 and CDR2 are SEHNR and FQNEAQ (reference sequence). The CDR3 consists of 13 residues. This CDR3 is CASSPPAGREQYF. CDR3 nucleotide sequence: TGTGCCAGCAGCCCGCCGGCAGGGCGGGAGCAGTACTTC.

The chain employs TRBV25-1 and TRBJ2-5; perhaps TRBD1 as D (7 bases). The CDR3 contains 16 residues. Germline V lookup: CDR1 MGHDK, CDR2 SYGVNS. V was shortened by 6 bases and J by 3 bases, with 20 bases between the two germline ends. DNA for the CDR3: TGTGCCAGCAGCGACCCTCGGGGGACAGCCGAAGAGACCCAGTACTTC. Translating gives CASSDPRGTAEETQYF.

This rearrangement joins TRBV29-1 to TRBJ1-2, with D hard to call. This CDR3 has 11 residues. Trimming pared 4 bases from V and 4 bases from J, leaving 7 bases between. Germline loops: CDR1 SQVTM, CDR2 ANQGSEA. Here the CDR3 reads CSVGDLYGYTF. CDR3 nucleotide sequence: TGCAGCGTTGGAGATCTCTATGGCTACACCTTC. Combining the CDR3 with reference TRBV29-1 and TRBJ1-2 gives the whole variable domain SAVISQKPSRDICQRGTSLTIQCQVDSQVTMMFWYRQQPGQSLTLIATANQGSEATYESGFVIDKFPISRPNLTFSTLTVSNMSPEDSSIYLCSVGDLYGYTFGSGTRLTVV.

The J gene is TRBJ2-7, the V gene TRBV6-6, with 12 bases identical to TRBD2. The germline gives CDR1 MNHNY, CDR2 SVGAGI (reference sequence). The CDR3 covers 15 residues. V shed 4 bases, J shed 5 bases, and the junction held 6 bases outside the gene matches. This CDR3 is CASSSPLAGGHEQYF. In DNA, the CDR3 is TGTGCCAGCAGTTCCCCACTAGCGGGAGGACACGAGCAGTACTTC.

This clonotype occurred a few times. One end of the junction varies from germline; a read error may be responsible. This sequence joins TRBV6-6 and TRBJ2-7; 9 positions match TRBD1. The germline V gene encodes CDR1 MNHNY and CDR2 SVGAGI (reference sequence). The CDR3 has 16 residues. The DNA for the CDR3 is TGTGCCAGCAGTCAGCAGCCGCCGGGACAGGGTTCCCTCTGGGACTTC. Translated, it gives CASSQQPPGQGSLWDF.

The chain is built from TRBV5-6 and TRBJ2-2; 7 bases align to TRBD1. With 5 bases clipped from V and 4 bases from J, the junction kept 17 bases outside the gene matches. This CDR3 spans 18 amino acids. Germline CDR1 reads SGHDT; CDR2 reads YYEEEE. The CDR3 spells CASRMTGSRGSGTGELFF. CDR3 in DNA: TGTGCCAGCAGGATGACAGGGTCTCGAGGATCAGGCACCGGGGAGCTGTTTTTT.

The chain combines TRBV29-1 with TRBJ1-2; TRBD1 aligns across 7 bases. V lost 5 bases to trimming and J lost 4 bases; unmatched junction nucleotides: 13. The CDR3 covers 15 residues. Germline V gene lookup returns CDR1 SQVTM and CDR2 ANQGSEA. The CDR3 here is CSVRPPGTDLYGYTF. DNA of the CDR3: TGCAGCGTTCGACCGCCCGGGACAGACCTCTATGGCTACACCTTC.

This sequence joins TRBV6-1 and TRBJ2-5; 7 bases align to TRBD1. The J call is doubtful: the DNA matches TRBJ2-7 better. This CDR3 contains 16 residues. Per germline, CDR1 MNHNS and CDR2 SASEGT. CDR3 coding DNA: TGTGCCAGCAGCCCAACAGGGGCCGTGAGCTCCTACGAGCAGTACTTC. As protein: CASSPTGAVSSYEQYF.

The chain recombines TRBV5-1 with TRBJ1-1; 7 bases agree with TRBD1. The CDR3 extends over 15 amino acids. Germline values: CDR1 SGHRS, CDR2 YFSETQ. V shed 4 bases, J shed 3 bases, and the junction held 9 bases outside the gene matches. The CDR3 is CASSPKGGAYTEAFF. The CDR3 bases are TGCGCCAGCAGCCCCAAAGGGGGCGCATACACTGAAGCTTTCTTT.

V usage is TRBV18 and J usage is TRBJ2-7; D unclear. Germline CDR1 is KGHSH and CDR2 is LQKENI. The V end lost 5 bases, the J end lost 2 bases, and 16 bases lay between the germline ends. The CDR3 is made up of 15 amino acids. The CDR3: CASSSTPPGTYEQYF. The DNA for the CDR3 is TGTGCCAGCTCATCGACCCCTCCAGGCACCTACGAGCAGTACTTC.

This clonotype was counted a single time. Given the absence of the conserved phenylalanine or tryptophan at the CDR3 end, a read error is likely. The chain links TRBV7-3 to TRBJ2-5, with D perhaps TRBD2 (5 bases). The ends were cut back, 2 bases at V and 3 bases at J, with 7 bases in the middle. The CDR3 consists of 13 residues. CDR1 is SGHTA, CDR2 FQGTGA, per germline. CDR3 in DNA: TGTGCCAGCAGCTTAGGGGAGAAAGAGACCCAGTACCTC. Translation: CASSLGEKETQYL.

This clonotype has just one count. V gene TRBV12-3 or TRBV12-4 combines with J gene TRBJ2-3; possibly TRBD2 for D (7 bases). Trimming left V 6 bases short and J 2 bases short, with 15 bases between. CDR3 length equals 15 residues. CDR3 sequence: CASRGGAGTTDTQYF. CDR3 bases: TGTGCCAGCAGAGGGGGGGCCGGAACCACAGATACGCAGTATTTT.

The rearrangement joins TRBV5-1 to TRBJ1-6, with unresolved D. The ends were cut back, 0 bases at V and 4 bases at J, with 11 bases in the middle. CDR3 length equals 16 residues. Per germline, CDR1 SGHRS and CDR2 YFSETQ. This chain's CDR3 is CASSLEDGRYNSPLHF. The CDR3, as DNA: TGCGCCAGCAGCTTGGAGGACGGAAGATATAATTCACCCCTCCACTTT.

The chain links TRBV7-9 to TRBJ2-5; D not resolved. TRBJ2-1 matches the DNA end more closely, so the J call is doubtful. Germline lookup yields CDR1 SEHNR and CDR2 FQNEAQ (reference sequence). The CDR3 runs to 12 residues. The CDR3 region has the DNA TGTGCCAGCAGCTTTCTTGACGGGGAGCAGTTCTTC. It encodes CASSFLDGEQFF.

The chain carries TRBV11-1 and TRBJ2-7, with D maybe TRBD2 (5 bases). In germline, CDR1 is SGHAT, CDR2 FQDESV (reference sequence). The CDR3 covers 15 residues. The V gene lost 5 bases and the J gene lost 4 bases, with 18 bases spanning the gap. CDR3 protein: CASSSAGIYPYEQYF. The CDR3 DNA sequence: TGTGCCAGCAGCAGCGCCGGGATCTACCCTTACGAGCAGTACTTC.

V is TRBV2 and J is TRBJ1-1; D possibly corresponds to TRBD1 (6 bases). The CDR3 loop spans 13 amino acids. Looked up from germline, CDR1 is SNHLY and CDR2 is FYNNEI. V lost 8 bases, J lost 0 bases, and 10 bases lay in between. CDR3: CASGDTLNTEAFF. CDR3 sequence (DNA): TGTGCCAGCGGGGACACCCTGAACACTGAAGCTTTCTTT.

This clonotype was detected only a few times. This chain uses TRBV29-1 with TRBJ1-1; 10 nucleotides line up with TRBD1. This CDR3 region has 12 residues. The ends lost 6 bases at V and 10 bases at J; junction bases unmatched: 8. Germline V lookup: CDR1 SQVTM, CDR2 ANQGSEA. Here the CDR3 DNA reads TGCAGCGTCCCGCGACAGGGGGCTTTAGCTTTCTTT. Translated: CSVPRQGALAFF. The whole variable domain, remainder taken from reference TRBV29-1 and TRBJ1-1, is SAVISQKPSRDICQRGTSLTIQCQVDSQVTMMFWYRQQPGQSLTLIATANQGSEATYESGFVIDKFPISRPNLTFSTLTVSNMSPEDSSIYLCSVPRQGALAFFGQGTRLTVV.

The J gene is TRBJ2-5, the V gene TRBV7-2; 9 bases fit TRBD2. This CDR3 comprises 15 residues. Germline V gene sequence: CDR1 SGHTA, CDR2 FQGNSA. V shed 3 bases, J shed 3 bases, and the junction held 5 bases outside the gene matches. Written as DNA, the CDR3 is TGTGCCAGCAGCTTTTCGCGGGGGGGGGAAGAGACCCAGTACTTC. This encodes CASSFSRGGEETQYF.

The chain is built from TRBV2 and TRBJ2-3, with TRBD1 matching over 10 bases. Germline V lookup: CDR1 SNHLY, CDR2 FYNNEI. The CDR3 runs to 16 residues. V lost 8 bases, J lost 0 bases, and 8 bases stayed unmatched. The CDR3 region has the DNA TGTGCCAGCGGTCGGGACAGGGGAGCTAGCACAGATACGCAGTATTTT. This codes for CASGRDRGASTDTQYF.

CDR3 in DNA: TGCAGTGCTAGTGGCCCTTCTACTAGCACAGATACGCAGTATTTT. Translating gives CSASGPSTSTDTQYF. The V and J genes are TRBV20-1 and TRBJ2-3; D gene unclear. This CDR3 comprises 15 residues. The ends were cut back, 3 bases at V and 0 bases at J, with 13 bases in the middle. The germline V gene has CDR1 DFQATT and CDR2 SNEGSKA (reference sequence).

This chain uses TRBV20-1 with TRBJ2-7, with D possibly matching TRBD1 (5 bases). CDR1 is DFQATT, CDR2 SNEGSKA, per germline (reference sequence). This CDR3 has 14 residues. V lost 1 base and J 7 bases, leaving 17 bases between the germline ends. CDR3: CSARGVGREREQYF. CDR3 bases: TGCAGTGCTAGAGGAGTGGGCAGGGAAAGGGAGCAGTACTTC.

The J gene is TRBJ1-5, the V gene TRBV12-3 or TRBV12-4, with unresolved D. The CDR3 length is 12 residues. Trimming stripped 3 bases from V and 11 bases from J, with 11 bases between. The CDR3 coding sequence is TGTGCCAGCAGTTTTGAGGGATTGGCCCAGCATTTT. Amino acid sequence: CASSFEGLAQHF.

This clonotype was detected only a few times. V and J are TRBV20-1 and TRBJ2-3; TRBD2 matches at 9 bases. CDR3 length: 14 amino acids. Germline loops: CDR1 DFQATT, CDR2 SNEGSKA (reference sequence). Losses at the gene ends were 3 bases for V and 3 bases for J; bases not matched to a gene: 4. CDR3 region: CSARRGGGTDTQYF. CDR3 DNA sequence: TGCAGTGCTAGGCGGGGGGGCGGAACAGATACGCAGTATTTT.

CDR3 DNA: TGTGCCAGCAGTTTGACAGTCTACTATGGCTACACCTTC. The encoded protein is CASSLTVYYGYTF. V usage is TRBV27 and J usage is TRBJ1-2, with D perhaps TRBD1 (5 bases). Germline loops: CDR1 MNHEY, CDR2 SMNVEV (reference sequence). The V end was cut by 3 bases, the J end by 3 bases, with 8 bases between. There are 13 residues in the CDR3.

This clonotype has just a few counts. V is TRBV28 and J is TRBJ2-5; TRBD2 agrees at 11 bases. The J call may be mistaken, given a closer DNA end match to TRBJ2-1. Germline CDR1 MDHEN, CDR2 SYDVKM. This CDR3 is 16 amino acids long. Written as DNA, the CDR3 is TGTGCCAGCAGACCTCCTACTAGCGGGAGATTTGATGAGCAGTTCTTC. Translation: CASRPPTSGRFDEQFF.

In DNA form, the CDR3 reads TGTGCCAGCAACCCCCCGCCAGGGGGCAAGCAGTACTTC. Translating gives CASNPPPGGKQYF. The gene calls are TRBV28 and TRBJ2-7; TRBD1 matches at 8 bases. V trimming: 7 bases; J trimming: 8 bases; junction bases outside the gene matches: 10. The CDR3 contains 13 residues. Germline V CDR1 and CDR2: MDHEN, SYDVKM.

The chain combines TRBV5-1 with TRBJ2-3; 7 bases are shared with TRBD2. The CDR3 is 16 amino acids. The V segment lost 4 bases and the J segment 2 bases; nucleotides outside the gene matches: 10. The germline V gene has CDR1 SGHRS and CDR2 YFSETQ. The DNA for the CDR3 is TGCGCCAGCAGCCTAATGAGCGGGGAATACACAGATACGCAGTATTTT. This sequence encodes CASSLMSGEYTDTQYF.

The rearrangement joins TRBV20-1 to TRBJ2-3, with D tentatively TRBD2 (6 bases). CDR1 is DFQATT and CDR2 is SNEGSKA in the germline V gene (reference sequence). V dropped 3 bases and J dropped 7 bases, with 23 bases sitting between them. The CDR3 covers 16 residues. The DNA for the CDR3 is TGCAGTGCTAGCTCTCCGGGAGTACCCTTCCCCTATACGCAGTATTTT. It encodes CSASSPGVPFPYTQYF.

J is TRBJ2-7 and V is TRBV14; TRBD1 matches 7 bases. The length of the CDR3 is 14 residues. Trimming cost V 1 base and J 7 bases; bases outside gene matches: 7. The germline CDR1 and CDR2 sequences are SGHDN and FVKESK. CDR3 sequence reads: CASSQAPAGGEQYF. The CDR3 coding sequence is TGTGCCAGCAGCCAAGCTCCTGCAGGGGGAGAGCAGTACTTC.

J is TRBJ1-1 and V is TRBV28; no definite D call. This CDR3 is built from 14 residues. Per germline, CDR1 MDHEN and CDR2 SYDVKM. The V end lost 5 bases, the J end lost 5 bases, and 15 bases lay between the germline ends. CDR3 nucleotides: TGTGCCAGCAGTCTACTAATGGGGAGAACTGAAGCTTTCTTT. As protein: CASSLLMGRTEAFF.

This rearrangement joins TRBV20-1 to TRBJ2-1, with 13 positions matching TRBD2. This CDR3 has 14 amino acids. CDR1 is DFQATT and CDR2 is SNEGSKA in the germline V gene (reference sequence). The trim removed 8 bases at V and 10 bases at J, leaving 11 bases unmatched. The CDR3 bases are TGCAGTCCACTTCCCGGGACTAGCGGGACGGAGCAGTTCTTC. Translated, it gives CSPLPGTSGTEQFF.

The genes are TRBV5-1 and TRBJ2-5; D perhaps matches TRBD1 (5 bases). The CDR3 runs 18 residues. Germline loops: CDR1 SGHRS, CDR2 YFSETQ. V was shortened by 0 bases and J by 2 bases, with 20 bases between the two germline ends. CDR3 bases: TGCGCCAGCAGCTTGGCCCGCAAGGGGCGGTTGTGGCAAGAGACCCAGTACTTC. Translated, it gives CASSLARKGRLWQETQYF.